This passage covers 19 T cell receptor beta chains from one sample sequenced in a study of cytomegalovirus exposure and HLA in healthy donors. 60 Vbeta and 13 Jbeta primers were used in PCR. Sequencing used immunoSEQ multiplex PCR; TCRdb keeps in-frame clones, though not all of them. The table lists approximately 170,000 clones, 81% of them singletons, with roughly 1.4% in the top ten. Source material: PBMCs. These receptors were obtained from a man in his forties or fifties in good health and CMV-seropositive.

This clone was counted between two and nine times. Written as DNA, the CDR3 is TGTGCCAGTAGTACAGACAGGGCAGGCTATGGCTACACCTTC. Amino acid sequence: CASSTDRAGYGYTF. V is TRBV19 and J is TRBJ1-2; 7 bases fit TRBD1. Trimming at V came to 4 bases and at J to 4 bases, leaving 6 bases not matched to a gene. The CDR3 is 14 residues long. Germline V gene sequence: CDR1 LNHDA, CDR2 SQIVND (reference sequence).

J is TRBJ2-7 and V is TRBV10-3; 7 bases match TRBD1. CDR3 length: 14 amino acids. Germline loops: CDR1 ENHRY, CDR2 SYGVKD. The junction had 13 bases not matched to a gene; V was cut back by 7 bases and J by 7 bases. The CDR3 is CAINRGGGTEEQYF. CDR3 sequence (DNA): TGTGCCATCAATAGAGGGGGCGGAACGGAAGAGCAGTACTTC.

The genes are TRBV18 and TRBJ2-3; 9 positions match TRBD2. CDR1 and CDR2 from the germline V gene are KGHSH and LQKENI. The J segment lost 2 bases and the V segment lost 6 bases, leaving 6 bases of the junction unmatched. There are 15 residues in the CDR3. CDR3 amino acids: CASSPGLAFTDTQYF. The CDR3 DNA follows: TGTGCCAGCTCCCCGGGACTAGCTTTCACAGATACGCAGTATTTT.

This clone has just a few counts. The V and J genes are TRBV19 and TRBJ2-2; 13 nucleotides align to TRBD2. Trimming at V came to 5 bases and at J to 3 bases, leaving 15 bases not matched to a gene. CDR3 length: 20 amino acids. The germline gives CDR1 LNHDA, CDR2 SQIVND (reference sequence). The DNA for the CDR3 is TGTGCCAGTAGTGTGGGGGAACTAGCGGGAGGGCCCTGGTACACCGGGGAGCTGTTTTTT. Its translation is CASSVGELAGGPWYTGELFF.

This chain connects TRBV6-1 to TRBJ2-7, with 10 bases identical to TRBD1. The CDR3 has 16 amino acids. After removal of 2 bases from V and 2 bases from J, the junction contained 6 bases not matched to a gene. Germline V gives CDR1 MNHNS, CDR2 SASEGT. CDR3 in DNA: TGTGCCAGCAGTGAAAGGGACAGGGGAAGGGCCTACGAGCAGTACTTC. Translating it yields CASSERDRGRAYEQYF.

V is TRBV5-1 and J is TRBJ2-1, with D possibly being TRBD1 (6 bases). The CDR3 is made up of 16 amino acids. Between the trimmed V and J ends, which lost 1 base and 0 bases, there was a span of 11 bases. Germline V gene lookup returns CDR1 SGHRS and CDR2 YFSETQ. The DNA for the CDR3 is TGCGCCAGCAGCTTGAGAGTGGACAGCTCCTACAATGAGCAGTTCTTC. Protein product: CASSLRVDSSYNEQFF. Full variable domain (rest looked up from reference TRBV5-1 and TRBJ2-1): KAGVTQTPRYLIKTRGQQVTLSCSPISGHRSVSWYQQTPGQGLQFLFEYFSETQRNKGNFPGRFSGRQFSNSRSEMNVSTLELGDSALYLCASSLRVDSSYNEQFFGPGTRLTVL.

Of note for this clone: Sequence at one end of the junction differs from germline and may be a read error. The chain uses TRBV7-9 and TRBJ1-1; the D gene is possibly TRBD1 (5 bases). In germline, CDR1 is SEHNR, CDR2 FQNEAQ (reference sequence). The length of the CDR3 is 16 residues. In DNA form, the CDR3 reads TGTTCCAGCAGCCTTAGGCCCGGGACTTTGAACACTGAAGCTTTCTTT. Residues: CSSSLRPGTLNTEAFF.

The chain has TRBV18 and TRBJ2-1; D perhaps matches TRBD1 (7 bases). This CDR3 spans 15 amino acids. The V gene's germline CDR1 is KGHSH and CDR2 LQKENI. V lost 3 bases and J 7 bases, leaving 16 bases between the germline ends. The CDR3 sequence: CASSPTEGARNEQFF. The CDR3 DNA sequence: TGTGCCAGCTCACCTACGGAGGGGGCCAGGAATGAGCAGTTCTTC.

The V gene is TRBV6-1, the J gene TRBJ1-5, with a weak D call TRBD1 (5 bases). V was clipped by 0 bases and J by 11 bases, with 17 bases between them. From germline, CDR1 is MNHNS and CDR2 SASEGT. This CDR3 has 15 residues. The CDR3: CASSEAPGVGGTQHF. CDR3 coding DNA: TGTGCCAGCAGTGAAGCGCCGGGGGTTGGAGGGACCCAGCATTTT.

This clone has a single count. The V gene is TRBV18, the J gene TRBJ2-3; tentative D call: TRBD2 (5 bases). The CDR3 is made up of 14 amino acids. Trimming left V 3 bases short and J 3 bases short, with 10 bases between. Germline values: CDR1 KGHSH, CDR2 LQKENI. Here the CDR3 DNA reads TGTGCCAGCTCACCCACGGGGTGGACAGATACGCAGTATTTT. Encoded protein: CASSPTGWTDTQYF.

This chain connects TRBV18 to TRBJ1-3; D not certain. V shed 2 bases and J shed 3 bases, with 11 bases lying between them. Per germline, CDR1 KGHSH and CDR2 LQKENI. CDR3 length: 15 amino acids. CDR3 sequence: CASSPGGGYGNTIYF. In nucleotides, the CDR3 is TGTGCCAGCTCACCAGGAGGCGGGTATGGAAACACCATATATTTT.

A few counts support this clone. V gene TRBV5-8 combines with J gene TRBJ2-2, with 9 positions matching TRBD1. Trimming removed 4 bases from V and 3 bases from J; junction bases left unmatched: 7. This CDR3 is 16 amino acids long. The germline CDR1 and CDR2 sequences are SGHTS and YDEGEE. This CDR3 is CASSHTGTGHTGELFF. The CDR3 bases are TGTGCCAGCAGCCATACCGGGACAGGGCACACCGGGGAGCTGTTTTTT.

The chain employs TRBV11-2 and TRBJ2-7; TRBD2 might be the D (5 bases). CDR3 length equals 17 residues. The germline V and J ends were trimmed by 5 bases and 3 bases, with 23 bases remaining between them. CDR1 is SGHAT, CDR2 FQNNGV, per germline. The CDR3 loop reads CASSPLRGRVALYEQYF. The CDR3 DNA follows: TGTGCCAGCAGCCCACTTCGGGGAAGGGTAGCTCTCTACGAGCAGTACTTC.

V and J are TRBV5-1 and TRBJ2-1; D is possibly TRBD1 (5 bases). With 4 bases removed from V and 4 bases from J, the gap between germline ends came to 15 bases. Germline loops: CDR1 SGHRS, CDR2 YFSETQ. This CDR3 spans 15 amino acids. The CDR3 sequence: CASSPLMDTYNEQFF. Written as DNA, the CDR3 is TGCGCCAGCAGCCCACTGATGGACACATACAATGAGCAGTTCTTC.

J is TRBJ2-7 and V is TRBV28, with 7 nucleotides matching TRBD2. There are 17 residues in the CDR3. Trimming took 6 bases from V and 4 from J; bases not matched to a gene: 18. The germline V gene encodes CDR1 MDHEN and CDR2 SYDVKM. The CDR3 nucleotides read TGTGCCAGCAGCTCCACGGGGGGACCCTCGTGGAGTTACGAGCAGTACTTC. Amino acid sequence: CASSSTGGPSWSYEQYF.

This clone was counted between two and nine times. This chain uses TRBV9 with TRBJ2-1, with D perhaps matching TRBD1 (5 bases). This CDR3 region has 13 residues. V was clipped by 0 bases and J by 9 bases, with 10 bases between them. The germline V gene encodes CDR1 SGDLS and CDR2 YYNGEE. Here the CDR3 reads CASSVGSQGEQFF. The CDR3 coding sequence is TGTGCCAGCAGCGTAGGGTCCCAGGGTGAGCAGTTCTTC.

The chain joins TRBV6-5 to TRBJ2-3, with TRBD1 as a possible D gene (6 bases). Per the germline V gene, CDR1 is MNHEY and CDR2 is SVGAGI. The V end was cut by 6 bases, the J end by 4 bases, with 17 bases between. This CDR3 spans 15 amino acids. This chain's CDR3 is CASRKRGQSPDTQYF. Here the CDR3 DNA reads TGTGCCAGCAGGAAGCGAGGACAGAGTCCAGATACGCAGTATTTT.

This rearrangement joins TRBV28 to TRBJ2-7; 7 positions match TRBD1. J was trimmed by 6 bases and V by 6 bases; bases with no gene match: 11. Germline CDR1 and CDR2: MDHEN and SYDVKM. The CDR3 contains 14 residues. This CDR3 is CASRRTGSILEQYF. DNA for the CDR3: TGTGCCAGCAGACGGACAGGCTCAATCCTCGAGCAGTACTTC. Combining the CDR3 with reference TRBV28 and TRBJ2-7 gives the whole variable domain DVKVTQSSRYLVKRTGEKVFLECVQDMDHENMFWYRQDPGLGLRLIYFSYDVKMKEKGDIPEGYSVSREKKERFSLILESASTNQTSMYLCASRRTGSILEQYFGPGTRLTVT.

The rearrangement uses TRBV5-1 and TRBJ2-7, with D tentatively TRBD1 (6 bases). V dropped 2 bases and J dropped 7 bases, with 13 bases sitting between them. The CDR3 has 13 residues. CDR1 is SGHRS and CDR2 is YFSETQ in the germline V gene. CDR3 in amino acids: CASSLIFQGEQYF. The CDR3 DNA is TGCGCCAGCAGCTTAATTTTCCAGGGGGAGCAGTACTTC.